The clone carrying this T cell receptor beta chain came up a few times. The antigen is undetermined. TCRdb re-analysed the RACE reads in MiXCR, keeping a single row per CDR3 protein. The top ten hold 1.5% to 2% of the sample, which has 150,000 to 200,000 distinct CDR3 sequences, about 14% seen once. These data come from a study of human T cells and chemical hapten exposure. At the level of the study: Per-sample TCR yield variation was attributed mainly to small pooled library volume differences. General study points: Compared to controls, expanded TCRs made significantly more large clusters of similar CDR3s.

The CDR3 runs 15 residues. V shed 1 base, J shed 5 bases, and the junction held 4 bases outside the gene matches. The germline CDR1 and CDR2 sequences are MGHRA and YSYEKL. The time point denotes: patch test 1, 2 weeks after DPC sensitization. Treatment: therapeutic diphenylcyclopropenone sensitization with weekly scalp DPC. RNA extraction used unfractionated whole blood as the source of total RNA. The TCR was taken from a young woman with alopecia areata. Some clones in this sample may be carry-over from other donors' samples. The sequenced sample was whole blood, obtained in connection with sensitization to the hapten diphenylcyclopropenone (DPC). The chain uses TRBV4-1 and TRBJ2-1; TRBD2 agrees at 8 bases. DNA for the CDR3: TGCGCCAGCAGCCAAGGGTCGGGAGGGGACAATGAGCAGTTCTTC. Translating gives CASSQGSGGDNEQFF.